The 10 T cell receptor beta chains reported below all come from one sample, sequenced in a study of cytomegalovirus exposure and HLA in healthy donors. PCR employed 60 Vbeta and 13 Jbeta primers. Using immunoSEQ multiplex PCR, the repertoire was profiled, and TCRdb retains in-frame clones only, with some absent. The repertoire holds under 95,000 clones, around four fifths seen once, with about 2.1% in the top ten. Specimen: PBMCs. The receptor set was obtained from a boy aged 10-17 years in good health and CMV-seronegative.

The chain links TRBV29-1 to TRBJ2-2, with a possible D match to TRBD1 (5 bases). The CDR3 has 15 amino acids. Germline V gives CDR1 SQVTM, CDR2 ANQGSEA. V lost 0 bases and J lost 6, with 14 bases in between. The CDR3 region is CSVEDLGRGAGELFF. CDR3 DNA sequence: TGCAGCGTTGAAGATCTCGGAAGGGGCGCCGGGGAGCTGTTTTTT.

J is TRBJ1-2 and V is TRBV6-1; D not resolved. The V gene's germline CDR1 is MNHNS and CDR2 SASEGT. V was shortened by 2 bases and J by 2 bases, with 6 bases between the two germline ends. This CDR3 spans 13 amino acids. CDR3 residues: CASSETRNYGYTF. CDR3 in DNA: TGTGCCAGCAGTGAAACCAGAAACTATGGCTACACCTTC.

CDR3 loop: CAISESGWETGVNTEAFF. The CDR3 region has the DNA TGTGCCATCAGTGAGTCCGGGTGGGAAACAGGGGTGAACACTGAAGCTTTCTTT. The chain links TRBV10-3 to TRBJ1-1, with 7 bases that match TRBD1. Trimming cost V 0 bases and J 0 bases; bases outside gene matches: 10. Germline CDR1 and CDR2: ENHRY and SYGVKD. This CDR3 contains 18 residues.

The V call is TRBV30, the J call TRBJ1-4, with 11 bases identical to TRBD1. CDR1 is GTSNPN, CDR2 SVGIG, per germline (reference sequence). V shed 2 bases and J 3 bases; nucleotides not matched to a gene: 8. The length of the CDR3 is 17 residues. This CDR3 reads CAWSLVDRGLSNEKLFF. Written as DNA, the CDR3 is TGTGCCTGGAGTCTAGTGGACAGGGGGCTGTCTAATGAAAAACTGTTTTTT.

CDR3 sequence (DNA): TGCAGCGTCCCTACAGGGGGGACTGAAGCTTTCTTT. This codes for CSVPTGGTEAFF. The chain couples TRBV29-1 to TRBJ1-1; 8 bases agree with TRBD1. This CDR3 has 12 amino acids. After removal of 6 bases from V and 5 bases from J, the junction contained 5 bases not matched to a gene. Germline-derived CDR1 and CDR2 are SQVTM and ANQGSEA.

The chain couples TRBV9 to TRBJ2-3; D remains ambiguous. The CDR3 runs to 13 residues. The V end lost 3 bases, the J end lost 3 bases, and 8 bases lay between the germline ends. Germline V gene lookup returns CDR1 SGDLS and CDR2 YYNGEE. CDR3 sequence: CASSGRLTDTQYF. The CDR3 DNA reads TGTGCCAGCAGCGGTCGACTGACAGATACGCAGTATTTT.

The rearrangement joins TRBV5-1 to TRBJ2-7; D is perhaps TRBD1 (6 bases). The CDR3 covers 15 residues. Germline CDR1 is SGHRS and CDR2 is YFSETQ. V lost 5 bases and J 0 bases, leaving 15 bases between the germline ends. The CDR3 sequence is CASRQAGTLSYEQYF. The CDR3, as DNA: TGCGCCAGCAGGCAGGCTGGGACACTCTCCTACGAGCAGTACTTC. The entire variable domain, with the rest obtained from reference TRBV5-1 and TRBJ2-7, is as follows: KAGVTQTPRYLIKTRGQQVTLSCSPISGHRSVSWYQQTPGQGLQFLFEYFSETQRNKGNFPGRFSGRQFSNSRSEMNVSTLELGDSALYLCASRQAGTLSYEQYFGPGTRLTVT.

This clone was recorded only once. The rearrangement links TRBV2 to TRBJ1-2; 8 bases match TRBD1. V dropped 10 bases and J dropped 3; count of bases not matched to a gene: 13. The V gene's germline CDR1 is SNHLY and CDR2 FYNNEI. The length of the CDR3 is 15 residues. CDR3 residues: CATSLYKTGDYGYTF. For the CDR3, the DNA is TGTGCCACCTCTCTCTACAAGACAGGGGACTATGGCTACACCTTC.

The chain has TRBV30 and TRBJ2-7; D gene uncertain. CDR1 GTSNPN and CDR2 SVGIG come from the germline V gene (reference sequence). V was pared by 0 bases and J by 2 bases, with 11 bases between. The length of the CDR3 is 14 residues. DNA for the CDR3: TGTGCCTGGAGTGTACGCGGCACCACCTACGAGCAGTACTTC. Its protein is CAWSVRGTTYEQYF. The full variable domain, in which reference TRBV30 and TRBJ2-7 provide the parts outside the CDR3, is SQTIHQWPATLVQPVGSPLSLECTVEGTSNPNLYWYRQAAGRGLQLLFYSVGIGQISSEVPQNLSASRPQDRQFILSSKKLLLSDSGFYLCAWSVRGTTYEQYFGPGTRLTVT.

The rearrangement links TRBV4-1 to TRBJ2-1, with D perhaps matching TRBD2 (6 bases). V lost 0 bases, J lost 1 base, and 13 bases lay in between. This CDR3 has 17 amino acids. CDR1 is MGHRA and CDR2 is YSYEKL in the germline V gene. In DNA form, the CDR3 reads TGCGCCAGCAGCCAAGATCCCGGCGGGAAATCCTACAATGAGCAGTTCTTC. Its translation is CASSQDPGGKSYNEQFF.